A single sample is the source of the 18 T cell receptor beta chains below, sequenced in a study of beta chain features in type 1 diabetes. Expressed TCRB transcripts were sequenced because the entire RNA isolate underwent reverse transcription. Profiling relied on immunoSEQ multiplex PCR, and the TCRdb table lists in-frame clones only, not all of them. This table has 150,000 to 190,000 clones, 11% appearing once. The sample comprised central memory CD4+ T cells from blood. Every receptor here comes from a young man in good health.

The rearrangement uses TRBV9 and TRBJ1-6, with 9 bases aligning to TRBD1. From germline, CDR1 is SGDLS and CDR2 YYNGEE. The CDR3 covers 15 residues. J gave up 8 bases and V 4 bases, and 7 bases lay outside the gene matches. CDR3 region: CASSPLRTGDSPLHF. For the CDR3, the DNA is TGTGCCAGCAGCCCTCTTCGGACAGGGGATTCACCCCTCCACTTT.

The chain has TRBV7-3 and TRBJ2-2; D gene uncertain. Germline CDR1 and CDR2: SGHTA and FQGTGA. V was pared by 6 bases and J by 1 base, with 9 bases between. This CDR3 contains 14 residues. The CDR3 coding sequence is TGTGCCAGCAGGCGCGGCATGAACACCGGGGAGCTGTTTTTT. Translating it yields CASRRGMNTGELFF.

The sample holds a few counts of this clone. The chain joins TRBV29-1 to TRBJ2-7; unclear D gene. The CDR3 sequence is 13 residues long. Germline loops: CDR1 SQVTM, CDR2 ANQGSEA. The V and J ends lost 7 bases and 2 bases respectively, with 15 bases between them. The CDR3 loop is CSGGDNLAYEQYF. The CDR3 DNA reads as TGCAGCGGTGGCGACAACCTCGCCTACGAGCAGTACTTC.

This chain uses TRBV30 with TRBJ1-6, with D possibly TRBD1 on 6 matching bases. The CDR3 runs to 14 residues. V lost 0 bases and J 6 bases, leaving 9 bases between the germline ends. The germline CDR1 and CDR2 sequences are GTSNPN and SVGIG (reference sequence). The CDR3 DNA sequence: TGTGCCTGGAGTGTAGGGGGGTTTAATTCACCCCTCCACTTT. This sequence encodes CAWSVGGFNSPLHF.

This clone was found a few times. The CDR3 here is CAISVARDRADTQYF. Here the CDR3 DNA reads TGTGCCATCAGTGTGGCCCGAGACAGGGCAGATACGCAGTATTTT. The V gene is TRBV10-3, the J gene TRBJ2-3; 7 nucleotides align to TRBD1. Losses at the gene ends were 4 bases for V and 4 bases for J; bases not matched to a gene: 8. Germline CDR1 and CDR2: ENHRY and SYGVKD. This CDR3 is built from 15 residues.

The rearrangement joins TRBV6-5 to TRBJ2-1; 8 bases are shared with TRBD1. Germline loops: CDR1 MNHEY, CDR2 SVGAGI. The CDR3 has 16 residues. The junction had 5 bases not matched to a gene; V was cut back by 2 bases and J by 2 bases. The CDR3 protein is CASSYVNRGTYNEQFF. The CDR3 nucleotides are TGTGCCAGCAGTTACGTAAACAGGGGGACCTACAATGAGCAGTTCTTC.

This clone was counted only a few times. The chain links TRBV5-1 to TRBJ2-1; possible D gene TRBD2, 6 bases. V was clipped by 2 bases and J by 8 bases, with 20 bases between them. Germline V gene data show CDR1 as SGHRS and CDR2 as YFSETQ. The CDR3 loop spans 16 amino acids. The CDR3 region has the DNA TGCGCCAGCAGCTTAACTCCCACGGGAGTTGGCCATGAGCAGTTCTTC. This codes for CASSLTPTGVGHEQFF.

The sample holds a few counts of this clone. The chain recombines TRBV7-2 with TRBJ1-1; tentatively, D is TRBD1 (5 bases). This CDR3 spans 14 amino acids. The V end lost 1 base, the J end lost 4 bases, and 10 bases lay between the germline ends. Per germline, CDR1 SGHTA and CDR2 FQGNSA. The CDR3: CASSLGRVATEAFF. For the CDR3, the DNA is TGTGCCAGCAGCTTAGGCAGGGTGGCCACTGAAGCTTTCTTT.

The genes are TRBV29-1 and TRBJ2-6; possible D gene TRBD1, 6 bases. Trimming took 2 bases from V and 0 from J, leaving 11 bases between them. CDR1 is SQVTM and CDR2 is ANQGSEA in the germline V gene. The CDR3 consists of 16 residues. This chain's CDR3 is CSVESRDNSGANVLTF. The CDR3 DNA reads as TGCAGCGTTGAATCTCGGGACAACTCTGGGGCCAACGTCCTGACTTTC.

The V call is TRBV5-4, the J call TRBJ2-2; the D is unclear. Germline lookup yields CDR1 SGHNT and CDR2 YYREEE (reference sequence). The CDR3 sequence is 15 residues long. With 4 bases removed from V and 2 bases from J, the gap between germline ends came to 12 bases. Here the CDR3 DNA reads TGTGCCAGCAGCAACCGCGAGACCAACACCGGGGAGCTGTTTTTT. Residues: CASSNRETNTGELFF.

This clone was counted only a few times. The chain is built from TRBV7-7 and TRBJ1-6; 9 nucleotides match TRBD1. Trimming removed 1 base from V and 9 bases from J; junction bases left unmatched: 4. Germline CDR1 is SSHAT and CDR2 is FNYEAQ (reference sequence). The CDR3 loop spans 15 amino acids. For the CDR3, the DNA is TGTGCCAGCAGCTTAGTTGGGACAGGGTCTTCACCCCTCCACTTT. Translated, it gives CASSLVGTGSSPLHF. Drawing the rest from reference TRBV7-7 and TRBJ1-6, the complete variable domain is GAGVSQSPRYKVTKRGQDVTLRCDPISSHATLYWYQQALGQGPEFLTYFNYEAQPDKSGLPSDRFSAERPEGSISTLTIQRTEQRDSAMYRCASSLVGTGSSPLHFGNGTRLTVT.

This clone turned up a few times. CDR3 nucleotide sequence: TGCGCCAGCAGCTACTCCCCGGACCCTGGAAACACCATATATTTT. This translates into CASSYSPDPGNTIYF. The J gene is TRBJ1-3, the V gene TRBV5-1; D remains ambiguous. CDR3 size: 15 residues. The germline gives CDR1 SGHRS, CDR2 YFSETQ. The V end lost 3 bases, the J end lost 2 bases, and 12 bases lay between the germline ends. Using reference TRBV5-1 and TRBJ1-3 for the parts outside the CDR3, the full variable domain is KAGVTQTPRYLIKTRGQQVTLSCSPISGHRSVSWYQQTPGQGLQFLFEYFSETQRNKGNFPGRFSGRQFSNSRSEMNVSTLELGDSALYLCASSYSPDPGNTIYFGEGSWLTVV.

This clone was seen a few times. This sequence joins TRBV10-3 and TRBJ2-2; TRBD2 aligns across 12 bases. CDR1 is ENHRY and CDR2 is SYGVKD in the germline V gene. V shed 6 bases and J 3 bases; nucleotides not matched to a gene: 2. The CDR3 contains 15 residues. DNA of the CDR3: TGTGCCATCAGGCGACTAGCGGGGGACACCGGGGAGCTGTTTTTT. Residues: CAIRRLAGDTGELFF.

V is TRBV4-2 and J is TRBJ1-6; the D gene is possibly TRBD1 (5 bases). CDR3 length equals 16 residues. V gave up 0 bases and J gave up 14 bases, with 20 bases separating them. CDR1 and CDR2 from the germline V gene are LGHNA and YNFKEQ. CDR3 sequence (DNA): TGTGCCAGCAGCCAAGATGTGGCCGGCCCAGGGAGCACCCTCCACTTT. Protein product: CASSQDVAGPGSTLHF.

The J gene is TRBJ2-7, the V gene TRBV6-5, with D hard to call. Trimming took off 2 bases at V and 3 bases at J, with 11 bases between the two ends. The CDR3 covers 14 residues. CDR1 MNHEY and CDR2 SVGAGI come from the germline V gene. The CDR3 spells CASSYGGVDYEQYF. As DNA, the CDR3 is TGTGCCAGCAGTTACGGTGGGGTCGACTACGAGCAGTACTTC.

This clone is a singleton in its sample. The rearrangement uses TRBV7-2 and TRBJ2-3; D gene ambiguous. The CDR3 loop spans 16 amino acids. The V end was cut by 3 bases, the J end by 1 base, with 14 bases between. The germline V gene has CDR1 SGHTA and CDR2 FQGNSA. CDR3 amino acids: CASSLSRKWGTDTQYF. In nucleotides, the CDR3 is TGTGCCAGCAGCTTGTCGAGGAAATGGGGCACAGATACGCAGTATTTT.

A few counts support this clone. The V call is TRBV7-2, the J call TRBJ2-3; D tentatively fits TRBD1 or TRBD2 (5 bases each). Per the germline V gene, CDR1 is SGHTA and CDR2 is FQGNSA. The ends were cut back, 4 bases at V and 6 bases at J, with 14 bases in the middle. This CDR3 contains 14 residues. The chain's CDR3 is CASSSGAARDTQYF. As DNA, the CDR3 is TGTGCCAGCAGCTCCGGGGCCGCACGGGATACGCAGTATTTT.

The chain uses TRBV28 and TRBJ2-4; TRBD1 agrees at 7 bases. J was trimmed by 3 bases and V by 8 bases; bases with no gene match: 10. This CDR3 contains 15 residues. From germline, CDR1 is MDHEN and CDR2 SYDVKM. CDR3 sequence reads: CASQDRDQHKNIQYF. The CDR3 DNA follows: TGTGCCAGCCAAGACAGGGACCAACACAAAAACATTCAGTACTTC.